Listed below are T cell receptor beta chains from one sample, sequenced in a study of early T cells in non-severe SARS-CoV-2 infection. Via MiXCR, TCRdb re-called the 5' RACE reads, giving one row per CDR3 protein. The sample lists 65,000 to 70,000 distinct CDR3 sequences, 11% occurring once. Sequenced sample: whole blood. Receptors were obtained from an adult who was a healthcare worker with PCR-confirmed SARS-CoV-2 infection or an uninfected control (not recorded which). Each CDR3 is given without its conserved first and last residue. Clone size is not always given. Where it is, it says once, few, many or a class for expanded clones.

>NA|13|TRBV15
ATSPLAGGWDTQY
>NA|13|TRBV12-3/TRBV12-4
ASSPRGTLYNEQF
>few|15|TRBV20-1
SARTRRGLAGGREQY
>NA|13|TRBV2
ASRVQEGPFYEQY
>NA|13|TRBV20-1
SASGLAGGSDTQY
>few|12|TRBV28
ASSSGQEVYGYT
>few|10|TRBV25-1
ASREGGTEAF
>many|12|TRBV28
ASSYVRGSTPLH
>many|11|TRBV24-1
ATSGKTGRELF
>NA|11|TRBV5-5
ASSPEMVSTLH
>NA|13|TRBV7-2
ASSPRQGTNTEAF
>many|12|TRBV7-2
ASSLGGTYNEQF
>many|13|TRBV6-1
ASSEGLAGADEQF
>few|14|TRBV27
ASSLSGDRAGREQY
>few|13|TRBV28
ASRVTGEGYREQF